These 28 T cell receptor beta chains were sequenced from one sample in a study of T cell repertoires in cytomegalovirus infection. A single record per CDR3 protein comes from TCRdb applying MiXCR to the reads. Of roughly 990,000 distinct CDR3 sequences in the sample, roughly 30% were seen once. Their cognate antigens are unknown. Sequences were derived from cultured CD8+ T cells from PBMCs, sampled from culture after CMV antigen stimulation. Receptors were obtained from a human donor in good health (CMV status not recorded). Some clones in this sample may be carry-over from other donors' samples.

This clonotype has ten or more counts. The chain uses TRBV7-8 and TRBJ2-5; 14 positions match TRBD2. After removal of 5 bases from V and 5 bases from J, the junction contained 7 bases not matched to a gene. This CDR3 has 16 residues. Per germline, CDR1 SGHVS and CDR2 FQNEAQ. The CDR3 DNA sequence: TGTGCCAGCAGCACGCGACTAGCGGGGGGGCTTGAGACCCAGTACTTC. Translated: CASSTRLAGGLETQYF.

The chain recombines TRBV7-2 with TRBJ1-2; 7 nucleotides agree with TRBD1. With V trimmed by 9 bases and J by 8 bases, 9 bases remained unmatched. The CDR3 extends over 12 amino acids. CDR1 and CDR2 from the germline V gene are SGHTA and FQGNSA. The CDR3 region has the DNA TGTGCCAGTGATGACAGGGACGGGGGCTACACCTTC. Protein sequence: CASDDRDGGYTF.

A few counts support this clonotype. The rearrangement joins TRBV7-6 to TRBJ1-2; a weak D match, TRBD1 (6 bases). Germline CDR1 is SGHVS and CDR2 is FNYEAQ. CDR3 size: 15 residues. The V end was cut by 1 base, the J end by 8 bases, with 17 bases between. CDR3 DNA sequence: TGTGCCAGCAGCTTAGGAGCAGGGGACGGTGGGGGCTACACCTTC. It specifies CASSLGAGDGGGYTF.

For this clonotype: An end of the junction does not agree with germline; a read error may underlie this. The chain employs TRBV12-3 or TRBV12-4 and TRBJ1-3; D unresolved. The CDR3 runs 18 residues. The CDR3 DNA reads as TGTGCCGGCAGTCCCTGGGAATCCCCCCTATCCTCTGGAAACACCATATATTTT. Translation gives CAGSPWESPLSSGNTIYF.

This clonotype has ten or more counts. The V gene is TRBV7-2, the J gene TRBJ2-1; D is unresolved. Trimming removed 5 bases from V and 6 bases from J, with 8 bases in between. The CDR3 loop spans 12 amino acids. Per germline, CDR1 SGHTA and CDR2 FQGNSA. CDR3 region: CASSVLSNEQFF. The CDR3 region has the DNA TGTGCCAGCAGCGTACTAAGCAATGAGCAGTTCTTC.

In its sample, this clonotype was seen once. The junction differs from germline at one of its ends, possibly a read error. This sequence joins TRBV20-1 and TRBJ1-2; D might be TRBD1 (5 bases). The germline V gene encodes CDR1 DFQATT and CDR2 SNEGSKA (reference sequence). This CDR3 is 15 amino acids long. CDR3 sequence (DNA): TGCAGTACTAGAGATCGGGGACCAAACGGGTATGGCTACACCTTC. Protein sequence: CSTRDRGPNGYGYTF.

Concerning this clonotype itself: A read error is possible here, since a much larger clone lies one base away. The CDR3 end shows no conserved phenylalanine or tryptophan, and so a read error is likely. The rearrangement links TRBV7-8 to TRBJ2-5, with 11 bases that match TRBD2. The germline gives CDR1 SGHVS, CDR2 FQNEAQ. The V and J ends lost 0 bases and 5 bases, in that order; junction bases with no gene match: 8. The CDR3 runs 17 residues. The CDR3 coding sequence is TGTGCCAGCAGCTTAGCGCTGATAGCGGGGGGGTGGGAGACCCAGTACTCC. Translated: CASSLALIAGGWETQYS.

The V gene is TRBV5-4, the J gene TRBJ1-3, with D possibly being TRBD1 (6 bases). Germline loops: CDR1 SGHNT, CDR2 YYREEE (reference sequence). Trimming left V 0 bases short and J 10 bases short, with 14 bases between. This CDR3 has 14 amino acids. The CDR3 reads CASSLDGGTRTIYF. The CDR3 region has the DNA TGTGCCAGCAGCTTGGATGGCGGGACAAGGACCATATATTTT. The full variable domain, its missing parts supplied by reference TRBV5-4 and TRBJ1-3, is ETGVTQSPTHLIKTRGQQVTLRCSSQSGHNTVSWYQQALGQGPQFIFQYYREEENGRGNFPPRFSGLQFPNYSSELNVNALELDDSALYLCASSLDGGTRTIYFGEGSWLTVV.

The chain has TRBV6-5 and TRBJ1-5; maybe TRBD1 (5 bases). In germline, CDR1 is MNHEY, CDR2 SVGAGI. The CDR3 covers 15 residues. The V gene lost 2 bases and the J gene lost 3 bases, with 11 bases spanning the gap. The CDR3 is CASSYRWGLNQPQHF. In DNA form, the CDR3 reads TGTGCCAGCAGTTACCGTTGGGGACTCAATCAGCCCCAGCATTTT.

The chain couples TRBV7-9 to TRBJ2-5, with TRBD2 identical over 10 bases. From germline, CDR1 is SEHNR and CDR2 FQNEAQ (reference sequence). The CDR3 sequence is 18 residues long. Trimming cost V 2 bases and J 2 bases; bases outside gene matches: 11. The CDR3 nucleotides are TGTGCCAGCAGCTTAAGGGTTCGCCTAGCGGGGGAACAAGAGACCCAGTACTTC. Protein product: CASSLRVRLAGEQETQYF.

The chain has TRBV10-3 and TRBJ2-1, with 8 bases aligning to TRBD2. With V trimmed by 10 bases and J by 4 bases, 12 bases remained unmatched. Per germline, CDR1 ENHRY and CDR2 SYGVKD. The CDR3 runs 15 residues. The CDR3 is CATVSGGGAYNEQFF. For the CDR3, the DNA is TGTGCCACAGTAAGCGGGGGTGGGGCTTACAATGAGCAGTTCTTC.

The rearrangement links TRBV27 to TRBJ2-7, with D maybe TRBD2 (5 bases). Germline V gene lookup returns CDR1 MNHEY and CDR2 SMNVEV (reference sequence). The V gene lost 6 bases and the J gene lost 3 bases, with 15 bases spanning the gap. The CDR3 totals 14 residues. The CDR3: CASRMEIGSYEQYF. CDR3 DNA: TGTGCCAGCAGAATGGAGATAGGGAGCTACGAGCAGTACTTC.

The rearrangement links TRBV6-1 to TRBJ2-1, with 7 nucleotides matching TRBD1. The junction had 10 bases not matched to a gene; V was cut back by 6 bases and J by 5 bases. Germline V gene data show CDR1 as MNHNS and CDR2 as SASEGT. This CDR3 has 15 amino acids. This chain's CDR3 is CASSRTGQDNNEQFF. The CDR3 DNA sequence: TGTGCCAGCAGCAGGACAGGCCAGGACAACAATGAGCAGTTCTTC.

This clonotype was seen a single time. CDR3 DNA: TGTGCCAGCAGCTCAGGGGGCTTAGACGAGCAGTACGTC. This gives the protein CASSSGGLDEQYV. The rearrangement uses TRBV5-4 and TRBJ2-7, with 8 bases lining up with TRBD1. After removal of 3 bases from V and 5 bases from J, the junction contained 4 bases not matched to a gene. CDR1 is SGHNT and CDR2 is YYREEE in the germline V gene (reference sequence). The CDR3 extends over 13 amino acids.

V usage is TRBV2 and J usage is TRBJ2-3; maybe TRBD2 (5 bases). From germline, CDR1 is SNHLY and CDR2 FYNNEI. Trimming removed 8 bases from V and 0 bases from J, with 9 bases in between. There are 13 residues in the CDR3. The CDR3 loop reads CASPGGSTDTQYF. The CDR3 nucleotides read TGTGCCAGCCCGGGCGGGAGCACAGATACGCAGTATTTT.

V is TRBV7-9 and J is TRBJ1-2, with D perhaps matching TRBD1 (5 bases). V was cut by 2 bases and J by 4 bases, with 14 bases left in between. Germline V gives CDR1 SEHNR, CDR2 FQNEAQ (reference sequence). The CDR3 is 15 residues long. The CDR3 is CASSLTTETRYGYTF. DNA for the CDR3: TGTGCCAGCAGCTTAACGACAGAAACCCGCTATGGCTACACCTTC.

The chain combines TRBV6-1 with TRBJ2-7; weak D call: TRBD1 (5 bases). The ends were cut back, 3 bases at V and 4 bases at J, with 16 bases in the middle. CDR3 length: 15 amino acids. Germline CDR1 MNHNS, CDR2 SASEGT. DNA for the CDR3: TGTGCCAGCAGTGAGGGTCACAGGAGTCGGTACGAGCAGTACTTC. Translated: CASSEGHRSRYEQYF.

The chain recombines TRBV19 with TRBJ2-2, with D possibly TRBD1 on 6 matching bases. The CDR3 runs 14 residues. Trimming shortened V by 6 bases and J by 5 bases, and 13 bases separated the two germline ends. Germline V CDR1 and CDR2: LNHDA, SQIVND (reference sequence). The CDR3 region is CASSPWTETGELFF. Here the CDR3 DNA reads TGTGCCAGTAGCCCTTGGACAGAGACCGGGGAGCTGTTTTTT.

This clonotype has ten or more counts. The chain is built from TRBV7-2 and TRBJ2-1, with 16 positions matching TRBD2. Losses at the gene ends were 5 bases for V and 4 bases for J; bases not matched to a gene: 5. In germline, CDR1 is SGHTA, CDR2 FQGNSA. This CDR3 comprises 17 residues. The CDR3, as DNA: TGTGCCAGCAGCCTGGGACTAGCGGGGGGGGCATACAATGAGCAGTTCTTC. It codes for CASSLGLAGGAYNEQFF.

The rearrangement joins TRBV5-5 to TRBJ2-7; TRBD1 agrees at 9 bases. CDR1 is SGHKS, CDR2 YYEKEE, per germline (reference sequence). V was pared by 0 bases and J by 3 bases, with 10 bases of the junction left unmatched. The CDR3 totals 17 residues. CDR3 region: CASSLGRGGTGYYEQYF. The CDR3 nucleotides read TGTGCCAGCAGCTTGGGGCGTGGTGGGACAGGGTACTACGAGCAGTACTTC.

Notes on this clonotype: A much larger clonotype is one base distant, so this may be a read error. The chain couples TRBV7-8 to TRBJ2-1; 8 nucleotides line up with TRBD2. CDR1 and CDR2 from the germline V gene are SGHVS and FQNEAQ. The CDR3 loop spans 15 amino acids. The CDR3 nucleotides read TGTACCAGCAGCTTAACGGGGGGGCTCTACAATGAGCAGTTCTTC. It codes for CTSSLTGGLYNEQFF.

The CDR3 reads CSARGVGKDTQYF. DNA of the CDR3: TGCAGTGCTAGAGGGGTTGGAAAGGATACGCAGTATTTT. The chain employs TRBV20-1 and TRBJ2-3, with unresolved D. CDR1 is DFQATT, CDR2 SNEGSKA, per germline (reference sequence). CDR3 length: 13 residues. V shed 1 base and J shed 6 bases, with 11 bases lying between them.

The chain is built from TRBV24-1 and TRBJ1-5; D is unclear. Germline CDR1 KGHDR, CDR2 SFDVKD. With 6 bases removed from V and 6 bases from J, the gap between germline ends came to 17 bases. This CDR3 has 15 amino acids. CDR3 in amino acids: CATSPAAAGGQPQHF. For the CDR3, the DNA is TGTGCCACCAGTCCCGCCGCGGCCGGCGGTCAGCCCCAGCATTTT.

The table lists this clonotype with a few counts. V and J are TRBV12-3 or TRBV12-4 and TRBJ2-3; D remains ambiguous. The V end was cut by 3 bases, the J end by 0 bases, with 13 bases between. The CDR3 consists of 16 residues. For the CDR3, the DNA is TGTGCCAGCAGTTTTGGGCGGATCTCTAGCACAGATACGCAGTATTTT. This encodes CASSFGRISSTDTQYF.

The gene calls are TRBV12-5 and TRBJ2-7; 10 nucleotides line up with TRBD2. V gave up 5 bases and J gave up 2 bases; unmatched junction bases: 9. The CDR3 contains 16 residues. Germline V gene sequence: CDR1 LGHNT, CDR2 FRNRAP. CDR3 amino acids: CASGTVKRGGPYEQYF. DNA of the CDR3: TGTGCTAGTGGTACCGTCAAGCGGGGGGGCCCCTACGAGCAGTACTTC.

As to this clonotype: This may arise from a read error, as a much more abundant clone is one base away. The rearrangement uses TRBV7-6 and TRBJ2-7; 8 bases are a match to TRBD1. The CDR3 contains 15 residues. V gave up 5 bases and J gave up 3 bases; unmatched junction bases: 9. Germline values: CDR1 SGHVS, CDR2 FNYEAQ. The CDR3, as DNA: TGTGCCAGCAGCCTTCCGTCAGGGGGCTTCTACGAGCAGTACGTC. Its protein is CASSLPSGGFYEQYV.

The CDR3 loop is CASSRDGGAYNEQFF. CDR3 DNA sequence: TGTGCCAGTAGTAGAGACGGGGGGGCCTACAATGAGCAGTTCTTC. This chain uses TRBV19 with TRBJ2-1; 8 bases map to TRBD2. The CDR3 has 15 amino acids. Germline lookup yields CDR1 LNHDA and CDR2 SQIVND (reference sequence). Trimming cost V 4 bases and J 2 bases; bases outside gene matches: 4. Filled out from reference TRBV19 and TRBJ2-1, the complete variable domain reads DGGITQSPKYLFRKEGQNVTLSCEQNLNHDAMYWYRQDPGQGLRLIYYSQIVNDFQKGDIAEGYSVSREKKESFPLTVTSAQKNPTAFYLCASSRDGGAYNEQFFGPGTRLTVL.

In this sample, this clonotype turned up a few times. The chain recombines TRBV25-1 with TRBJ1-5; D is uncertain. The germline V and J ends were trimmed by 3 bases and 0 bases, with 9 bases remaining between them. The CDR3 spans 15 residues. The germline CDR1 and CDR2 sequences are MGHDK and SYGVNS. CDR3: CASSDGTYSNQPQHF. Here the CDR3 DNA reads TGTGCCAGCAGTGACGGAACCTATAGCAATCAGCCCCAGCATTTT.